The next 14 T cell receptor beta chains were all read from a single sample in a study of cytomegalovirus exposure and HLA in healthy donors. Vbeta (60) and Jbeta (13) primers were used in the PCR. The repertoire was sequenced with immunoSEQ multiplex PCR; TCRdb's copy has only in-frame clones and lacks some. There are some 140,000 clones in the sample; roughly 76% occur only once, and about 1.2% lies in the top ten. The sample was PBMCs. The receptors derive from a woman in her 40s in good health and CMV-seronegative.

The genes are TRBV6-5 and TRBJ2-1; the D is unclear. The CDR3 totals 11 residues. CDR1 is MNHEY, CDR2 SVGAGI, per germline. Trimming removed 6 bases at V and 4 bases at J, with 4 bases between. The DNA of the CDR3 is TGTGCCAGCAGACTATACAATGAGCAGTTCTTC. It specifies CASRLYNEQFF.

The chain carries TRBV19 and TRBJ1-4; 10 positions agree with TRBD1. The CDR3 covers 14 residues. With 8 bases clipped from V and 9 bases from J, the junction kept 9 bases outside the gene matches. Per germline, CDR1 LNHDA and CDR2 SQIVND (reference sequence). The CDR3 DNA follows: TGTGCCAGTTCTCACCGGGACAGGGGTCAAAAACTGTTTTTT. Amino acid sequence: CASSHRDRGQKLFF.

The chain links TRBV7-9 to TRBJ2-2; TRBD1 matches at 7 bases. This CDR3 comprises 17 residues. Germline V gene lookup returns CDR1 SEHNR and CDR2 FQNEAQ (reference sequence). V shed 4 bases, J shed 3 bases, and the junction held 11 bases outside the gene matches. In DNA, the CDR3 is TGTGCCAGCAGCTCCCCTCCGGGACAGACACACACCGGGGAGCTGTTTTTT. Protein: CASSSPPGQTHTGELFF.

The chain combines TRBV9 with TRBJ1-2; D unresolved. Trimming pared 2 bases from V and 0 bases from J, leaving 8 bases between. CDR3 length: 14 residues. Germline V gene lookup returns CDR1 SGDLS and CDR2 YYNGEE. The CDR3 reads CASSVDGTNYGYTF. CDR3 bases: TGTGCCAGCAGCGTCGACGGGACTAACTATGGCTACACCTTC.

This clone has more than one count but fewer than ten. DNA for the CDR3: TGTGCCAGCAGCGCCCTACAGGGAATCGACACTGAAGCTTTCTTT. Translation gives CASSALQGIDTEAFF. The V call is TRBV7-6, the J call TRBJ1-1, with D possibly being TRBD1 (6 bases). V lost 5 bases and J lost 3, with 16 bases in between. CDR1 SGHVS and CDR2 FNYEAQ come from the germline V gene. The CDR3 has 15 residues.

This clone was picked up one time. The gene calls are TRBV5-1 and TRBJ2-5, with 7 bases aligning to TRBD2. Trimming removed 0 bases from V and 0 bases from J; junction bases left unmatched: 2. The CDR3 sequence is 15 residues long. In germline, CDR1 is SGHRS, CDR2 YFSETQ. The CDR3 nucleotides are TGCGCCAGCAGCTTGGCCGGGGGGTACCAAGAGACCCAGTACTTC. Its translation is CASSLAGGYQETQYF. The full variable domain, rest sourced from reference TRBV5-1 and TRBJ2-5, is KAGVTQTPRYLIKTRGQQVTLSCSPISGHRSVSWYQQTPGQGLQFLFEYFSETQRNKGNFPGRFSGRQFSNSRSEMNVSTLELGDSALYLCASSLAGGYQETQYFGPGTRLLVL.

CDR3 coding DNA: TGCGCCAGCAGCTTTAGCAATGAGCAGTTCTTC. Protein sequence: CASSFSNEQFF. The V gene is TRBV5-1, the J gene TRBJ2-1; D unresolved. This CDR3 comprises 11 residues. Trimming left V 2 bases short and J 6 bases short, with 3 bases between. Looked up from germline, CDR1 is SGHRS and CDR2 is YFSETQ.

The V call is TRBV4-3, the J call TRBJ2-5, with 8 nucleotides matching TRBD2. The V and J ends lost 7 bases and 5 bases, in that order; junction bases with no gene match: 15. The CDR3 has 16 amino acids. The germline gives CDR1 LGHNA, CDR2 YSLEER. The CDR3 is CASTPGYGGAEETQYF. The CDR3 bases are TGCGCCAGCACCCCAGGTTACGGGGGGGCCGAGGAGACCCAGTACTTC.

There are a few counts of this clone. This sequence joins TRBV6-6 and TRBJ2-1; D possibly corresponds to TRBD2 (6 bases). Germline V gene data show CDR1 as MNHNY and CDR2 as SVGAGI (reference sequence). The V end was cut by 4 bases, the J end by 3 bases, with 7 bases between. The CDR3 consists of 13 residues. The DNA of the CDR3 is TGTGCCAGCAGTTCGACTAGCTACAATGAGCAGTTCTTC. Its translation: CASSSTSYNEQFF.

This clone was recorded a few times. This chain joins TRBV19 and TRBJ2-2; D not certain. V lost 3 bases to trimming and J lost 5 bases, with 13 bases between them. Germline V gene sequence: CDR1 LNHDA, CDR2 SQIVND (reference sequence). This CDR3 is 15 amino acids long. The CDR3 is CASSIVSVRTGELFF. DNA of the CDR3: TGTGCCAGTAGTATCGTAAGTGTGAGAACCGGGGAGCTGTTTTTT.

The chain links TRBV11-2 to TRBJ2-5; maybe TRBD2 (6 bases). The CDR3 spans 14 residues. Trimming stripped 0 bases from V and 4 bases from J, with 9 bases between. The germline V gene has CDR1 SGHAT and CDR2 FQNNGV. CDR3 sequence: CASSLEGGVETQYF. For the CDR3, the DNA is TGTGCCAGCAGCTTAGAGGGCGGGGTAGAGACCCAGTACTTC.

V gene TRBV6-5 combines with J gene TRBJ1-3; D perhaps matches TRBD1 (5 bases). Trimming cost V 5 bases and J 2 bases, with 10 bases left between them. CDR1 MNHEY and CDR2 SVGAGI come from the germline V gene. The length of the CDR3 is 14 residues. This CDR3 is CASSVRGTGNTIYF. For the CDR3, the DNA is TGTGCCAGCAGTGTCCGGGGGACTGGAAACACCATATATTTT.

Written as DNA, the CDR3 is TGTGCCAGCAGCATACCGGGACAGGGTTTAGAGACCCAGTACTTC. Translation gives CASSIPGQGLETQYF. The chain recombines TRBV5-4 with TRBJ2-5; 9 nucleotides match TRBD1. This CDR3 region has 15 residues. The germline V gene has CDR1 SGHNT and CDR2 YYREEE (reference sequence). Trimming took 4 bases from V and 4 from J; bases not matched to a gene: 8.

The rearrangement links TRBV14 to TRBJ1-1; D possibly corresponds to TRBD1 (6 bases). This CDR3 has 13 amino acids. The V end was cut by 2 bases, the J end by 8 bases, with 12 bases between. Germline-derived CDR1 and CDR2 are SGHDN and FVKESK. This CDR3 is CASSQNRDNEAFF. As DNA, the CDR3 is TGTGCCAGCAGCCAAAACCGGGACAACGAAGCTTTCTTT. The full variable domain, completed using reference TRBV14 and TRBJ1-1, is EAGVTQFPSHSVIEKGQTVTLRCDPISGHDNLYWYRRVMGKEIKFLLHFVKESKQDESGMPNNRFLAERTGGTYSTLKVQPAELEDSGVYFCASSQNRDNEAFFGQGTRLTVV.